This TCR beta chain was sequenced during a study of OX40 agonist ivuxolimab in advanced cancers. This clone was counted once. The junction had 4 bases not matched to a gene; V was cut back by 4 bases and J by 0 bases. The CDR3 sequence is 15 residues long. Per germline, CDR1 MGHRA and CDR2 YSYEKL. TCRdb's copy holds only in-frame clones and misses some; the assay was immunoSEQ multiplex PCR. The sample records roughly 90,000 clones, about 89% being singletons. Autoimmune disease history or systemic immunosuppression excluded patients. The genes are TRBV4-1 and TRBJ2-7, with 9 bases that match TRBD1. This TCR was recovered from an adult with an advanced solid tumor such as melanoma, head and neck, liver or kidney cancer. Sequencing used CD4+ or CD8+ T cells sorted from blood, obtained in a trial of the OX40 agonist ivuxolimab. In nucleotides, the CDR3 is TGCGCCAGCAGCCGAGGACAGGGGAGCTCCTACGAGCAGTACTTC. This encodes CASSRGQGSSYEQYF.